The entry below gives a single T cell receptor beta chain sequence along with its context. This sample stems from a study of hypomethylating agent response in myelodysplastic syndrome. About the research overall: Patients with myelodysplastic syndrome were 9 male and 2 female.

Survey resolution used two replicates of about 200 ng, totaling approximately 400 ng DNA. Original handling: VDJdb flagged under 2% of under 200,000 unique clonotypes as previously reported viral-epitope-specific. Sequencing was performed with immunoSEQ multiplex PCR; in TCRdb, only in-frame clones are kept and a portion is missing. For V, J and clone size, that table is used; D and trimming come from the DNA. Of under 5,500 clones in the sample, approximately 75% were seen once. Germline values: CDR1 SGHDN, CDR2 FVKESK. The V end was cut by 1 base, the J end by 4 bases, with 12 bases between. This CDR3 has 15 amino acids.

J is TRBJ2-3 and V is TRBV14; D is uncertain. The source was bone marrow, collected before or after starting hypomethylating agent treatment for myelodysplastic syndrome (not recorded which). The origin of this receptor is a human donor with myelodysplastic syndrome. Here the CDR3 reads CASSQGLVVADTQYF. The CDR3 DNA follows: TGTGCCAGCAGCCAAGGCCTAGTTGTTGCAGATACGCAGTATTTT.